The 19 T cell receptor beta chains in this list originate from one sample, sequenced in a study of Graves' ophthalmopathy and Graves' hyperthyroidism. Amplification from RNA transcripts yielded the TCR beta CDR3 regions. RT-PCR in the first round used HTBI primers; a second-round multiplex PCR followed. TCRdb re-called the multiplex PCR reads with MiXCR, one entry per CDR3 protein. Of approximately 1.2 million distinct CDR3 sequences in the sample, about two fifths are singletons; the top ten hold 11%. Sequencing used peripheral blood or thyroid tissue (not recorded which). The receptors here all came from an adult man with Graves' hyperthyroidism.

This clonotype was seen ten or more times. CDR3 loop: CASSLALGTGGYEQYF. For the CDR3, the DNA is TGTGCCAGCAGCTTAGCGCTGGGGACAGGGGGCTACGAGCAGTACTTC. The chain employs TRBV7-8 and TRBJ2-7; 11 bases are a match to TRBD1. From germline, CDR1 is SGHVS and CDR2 FQNEAQ. J lost 3 bases, V lost 0 bases, and 4 bases had no gene match. The CDR3 sequence is 16 residues long.

This chain uses TRBV19 with TRBJ1-1, with TRBD1 matching over 11 bases. J lost 10 bases, V lost 5 bases, and 9 bases had no gene match. This CDR3 has 14 amino acids. The V gene's germline CDR1 is LNHDA and CDR2 SQIVND (reference sequence). CDR3 loop: CASSSGQGAAGAFF. The CDR3 nucleotides are TGTGCCAGTAGTTCTGGACAGGGGGCCGCTGGAGCTTTCTTT.

This rearrangement joins TRBV19 to TRBJ2-2, with D maybe TRBD2 (6 bases). Germline V gives CDR1 LNHDA, CDR2 SQIVND (reference sequence). This CDR3 is 15 amino acids long. The V and J ends lost 9 bases and 0 bases respectively, with 14 bases between them. The CDR3 DNA reads TGTGCCAGCAGCCAAGGGACTCCGAACACCGGGGAGCTGTTTTTT. Residues: CASSQGTPNTGELFF.

At least ten counts were recorded for this clonotype. J is TRBJ1-6 and V is TRBV10-3; D not resolved. The CDR3 has 12 amino acids. Trimming removed 4 bases from V and 8 bases from J, with 6 bases in between. Germline CDR1 and CDR2: ENHRY and SYGVKD. The CDR3 DNA sequence: TGTGCCATCAGTGTCTCCGATTCACCCCTCCACTTT. Amino acid sequence: CAISVSDSPLHF.

The table lists this clonotype with many counts. The chain combines TRBV13 with TRBJ2-6; TRBD2 might be the D (5 bases). Trimming stripped 1 base from V and 0 bases from J, with 10 bases between. The germline CDR1 and CDR2 sequences are PRHDT and FYEKMQ (reference sequence). This CDR3 region has 17 residues. The CDR3 sequence is CASSLAVGDSGANVLTF. In DNA form, the CDR3 reads TGTGCCAGCAGCTTAGCGGTCGGGGACTCTGGGGCCAACGTCCTGACTTTC.

Concerning this clonotype: Its ends do not fully match the called genes, so a read error is possible. This chain uses TRBV15 with TRBJ1-2; a possible D gene is TRBD1 (5 bases). Germline CDR1 reads LNHNV; CDR2 reads YYDKDF (reference sequence). This CDR3 is 18 amino acids long. The CDR3 DNA is TGTGCCATCAGCTCACGAGCGGATTACGGGGCTCCCGGCTCTGGCGACACCTTC. Translated, it gives CAISSRADYGAPGSGDTF. Combining the CDR3 with reference TRBV15 and TRBJ1-2 gives the whole variable domain DAMVIQNPRYQVTQFGKPVTLSCSQTLNHNVMYWYQQKSSQAPKLLFHYYDKDFNNEADTPDNFQSRRPNTSFCFLDIRSPGLGDTAMYLCAISSRADYGAPGSGDTFGSGTRLTVV.

The chain employs TRBV25-1 and TRBJ2-4, with TRBD2 identical over 11 bases. This CDR3 spans 18 amino acids. J lost 1 base, V lost 2 bases, and 7 bases had no gene match. CDR1 and CDR2 from the germline V gene are MGHDK and SYGVNS. Written as DNA, the CDR3 is TGTGCCAGCAGTGAAGGGGCTAGCGGGAGGCCTGCCAAAAACATTCAGTACTTC. It yields the protein CASSEGASGRPAKNIQYF.

This clonotype was picked up one time. The chain links TRBV29-1 to TRBJ2-5; weak D call: TRBD1 (6 bases). Germline loops: CDR1 SQVTM, CDR2 ANQGSEA. The CDR3 is 14 residues long. Trimming left V 5 bases short and J 4 bases short, with 17 bases between. The CDR3 region has the DNA TGCAGCGTTCGAGGGTCAGGGGACGGAGAGACCCAGTACTTC. Encoded protein: CSVRGSGDGETQYF.

Concerning this clonotype itself: This likely comes from a read error, as the CDR3 has no conserved phenylalanine or tryptophan at its end. V gene TRBV11-3 combines with J gene TRBJ2-7; 8 positions agree with TRBD1. The germline V gene encodes CDR1 SGHNT and CDR2 YENEEA. CDR3 size: 16 residues. CDR3 loop: CASSLVTGQGGFEQYL. In DNA, the CDR3 is TGCGCCAGCAGCTTGGTCACTGGACAGGGTGGCTTCGAGCAGTACCTC.

This CDR3 is CACTDVWVTEAFF. The CDR3 coding sequence is TGTGCCTGTACGGACGTTTGGGTCACTGAAGCTTTCTTT. V and J are TRBV30 and TRBJ1-1; the D is unclear. CDR1 GTSNPN and CDR2 SVGIG come from the germline V gene (reference sequence). This CDR3 is built from 13 residues. The V end lost 6 bases, the J end lost 4 bases, and 15 bases lay between the germline ends.

V gene TRBV19 combines with J gene TRBJ2-7; a possible D gene is TRBD1 (6 bases). The CDR3 consists of 15 residues. Germline V lookup: CDR1 LNHDA, CDR2 SQIVND (reference sequence). V was shortened by 9 bases and J by 2 bases, with 20 bases between the two germline ends. DNA for the CDR3: TGTGCCAGCAGCCAAGAGACAGGACCTACCTACGAGCAGTACTTC. It codes for CASSQETGPTYEQYF. Variable domain in full (rest from reference TRBV19 and TRBJ2-7): DGGITQSPKYLFRKEGQNVTLSCEQNLNHDAMYWYRQDPGQGLRLIYYSQIVNDFQKGDIAEGYSVSREKKESFPLTVTSAQKNPTAFYLCASSQETGPTYEQYFGPGTRLTVT.

This chain joins TRBV20-1 and TRBJ1-1, with D maybe TRBD1 (6 bases). Deletions cut 1 base from V and 5 bases from J, with 17 bases between. Germline V gene lookup returns CDR1 DFQATT and CDR2 SNEGSKA (reference sequence). This CDR3 contains 15 residues. CDR3 sequence (DNA): TGCAGTGCTAGAGTCCCCGAGGGGGGGGGTACTGAAGCTTTCTTT. This translates into CSARVPEGGGTEAFF.

The chain employs TRBV12-3 or TRBV12-4 and TRBJ2-7, with D possibly called TRBD1 or TRBD2 (5 bases each). The length of the CDR3 is 18 residues. V lost 3 bases, J lost 0 bases, and 21 bases lay in between. CDR3 residues: CASSFLGWGTESSYEQYF. The CDR3 coding sequence is TGTGCCAGCAGTTTCTTGGGTTGGGGGACGGAGAGCTCCTACGAGCAGTACTTC.

This clonotype appeared many times. The rearrangement joins TRBV7-3 to TRBJ2-5; TRBD2 aligns across 8 bases. This CDR3 comprises 16 residues. Germline V gene data show CDR1 as SGHTA and CDR2 as FQGTGA. Trimming took 2 bases from V and 5 from J; bases not matched to a gene: 10. CDR3 nucleotides: TGTGCCAGCAGCTTATCTCATTCGTCTAGCGGGGAGACCCAGTACTTC. Translating gives CASSLSHSSSGETQYF.

V is TRBV12-3 or TRBV12-4 and J is TRBJ1-1; the match to TRBD1 covers 8 bases. This CDR3 contains 16 residues. J lost 5 bases, V lost 4 bases, and 12 bases had no gene match. CDR3 residues: CASSSYRGGRVTEAFF. The DNA for the CDR3 is TGTGCCAGCAGTTCGTACAGGGGGGGACGGGTAACTGAAGCTTTCTTT.

Turning to this clonotype: The junction departs from the called germline gene at one end, perhaps through a read error. This rearrangement joins TRBV5-1 to TRBJ1-4; 8 bases agree with TRBD1. Germline V CDR1 and CDR2: SGHRS, YFSETQ. The CDR3 is 14 residues long. CDR3 coding DNA: TGTGCCAGCAGCGGGCGGACAGGGAATCAAAAACTGTTTTTT. Translation: CASSGRTGNQKLFF.

This clonotype turned up a few times. The chain carries TRBV6-6 and TRBJ2-7, with D unclear. CDR1 MNHNY and CDR2 SVGAGI come from the germline V gene (reference sequence). This CDR3 spans 15 amino acids. V was clipped by 5 bases and J by 3 bases, with 17 bases between them. The CDR3 loop is CASSTPNDLDYEQYF. The CDR3 DNA sequence: TGTGCCAGCAGTACCCCAAACGACCTAGACTACGAGCAGTACTTC.

The table lists this clonotype with a few counts. The J gene is TRBJ1-1, the V gene TRBV7-9; no clear D. The germline V gene has CDR1 SEHNR and CDR2 FQNEAQ (reference sequence). Deletions cut 8 bases from V and 1 base from J, with 14 bases between. The CDR3 covers 14 residues. The CDR3 coding sequence is TGTGCCAGCGGGGTGATATCACCGAACACTGAAGCTTTCTTT. The encoded protein is CASGVISPNTEAFF.

There are many counts of this clonotype. The rearrangement uses TRBV11-2 and TRBJ2-5, with TRBD2 matching 10 bases. V trimming: 6 bases; J trimming: 3 bases; junction bases outside the gene matches: 7. Per the germline V gene, CDR1 is SGHAT and CDR2 is FQNNGV. This CDR3 has 15 residues. As DNA, the CDR3 is TGTGCCAGCAGTACGAGCGGGAGGGCCAAAGAGACCCAGTACTTC. It translates to CASSTSGRAKETQYF.